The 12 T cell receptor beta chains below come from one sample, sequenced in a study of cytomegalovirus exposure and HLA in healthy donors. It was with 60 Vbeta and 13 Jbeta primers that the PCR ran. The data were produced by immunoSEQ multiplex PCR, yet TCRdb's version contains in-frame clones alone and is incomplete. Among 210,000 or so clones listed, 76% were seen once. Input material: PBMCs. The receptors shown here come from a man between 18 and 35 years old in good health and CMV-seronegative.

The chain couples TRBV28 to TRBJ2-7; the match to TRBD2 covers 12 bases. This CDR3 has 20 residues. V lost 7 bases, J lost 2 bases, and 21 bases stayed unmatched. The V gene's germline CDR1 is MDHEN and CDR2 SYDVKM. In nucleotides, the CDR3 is TGTGCCAGCACATCCCCCCGACTAGCGGGAGTCATGGTCGCTCCCTACGAGCAGTACTTC. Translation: CASTSPRLAGVMVAPYEQYF.

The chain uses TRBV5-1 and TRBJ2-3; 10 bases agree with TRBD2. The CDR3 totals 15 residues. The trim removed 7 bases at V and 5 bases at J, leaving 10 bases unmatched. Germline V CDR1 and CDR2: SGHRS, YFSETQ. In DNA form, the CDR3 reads TGCGCCAGCGCAGAAGCGGGAGGGCCAGTAGATACGCAGTATTTT. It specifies CASAEAGGPVDTQYF. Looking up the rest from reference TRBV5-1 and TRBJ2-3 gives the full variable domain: KAGVTQTPRYLIKTRGQQVTLSCSPISGHRSVSWYQQTPGQGLQFLFEYFSETQRNKGNFPGRFSGRQFSNSRSEMNVSTLELGDSALYLCASAEAGGPVDTQYFGPGTRLTVL.

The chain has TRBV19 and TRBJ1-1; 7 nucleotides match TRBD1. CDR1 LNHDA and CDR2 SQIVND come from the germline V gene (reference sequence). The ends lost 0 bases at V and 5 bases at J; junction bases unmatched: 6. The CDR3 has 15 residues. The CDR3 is CASSIEQGSKTEAFF. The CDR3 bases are TGTGCCAGTAGTATAGAACAGGGGAGTAAGACTGAAGCTTTCTTT.

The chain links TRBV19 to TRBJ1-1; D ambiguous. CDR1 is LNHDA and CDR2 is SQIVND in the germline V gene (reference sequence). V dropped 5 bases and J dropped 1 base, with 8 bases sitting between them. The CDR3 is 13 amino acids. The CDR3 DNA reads TGTGCCAGTAGTCCGCGGGGGAACACTGAAGCTTTCTTT. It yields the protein CASSPRGNTEAFF. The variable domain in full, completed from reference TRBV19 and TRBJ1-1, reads DGGITQSPKYLFRKEGQNVTLSCEQNLNHDAMYWYRQDPGQGLRLIYYSQIVNDFQKGDIAEGYSVSREKKESFPLTVTSAQKNPTAFYLCASSPRGNTEAFFGQGTRLTVV.

CDR3 region: CASSVGNSNEQFF. The CDR3, as DNA: TGTGCCAGCAGTGTCGGGAATTCGAATGAGCAGTTCTTC. This chain uses TRBV28 with TRBJ2-1; tentative D call: TRBD2 (5 bases). The V end lost 5 bases, the J end lost 7 bases, and 12 bases lay between the germline ends. Germline V gene data show CDR1 as MDHEN and CDR2 as SYDVKM. This CDR3 contains 13 residues.

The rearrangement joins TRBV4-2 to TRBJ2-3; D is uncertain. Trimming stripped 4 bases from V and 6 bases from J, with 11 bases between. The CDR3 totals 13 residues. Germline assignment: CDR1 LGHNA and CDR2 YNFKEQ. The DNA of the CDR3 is TGTGCCAGCAGCCCCCCGGCGCGGGATACGCAGTATTTT. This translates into CASSPPARDTQYF.

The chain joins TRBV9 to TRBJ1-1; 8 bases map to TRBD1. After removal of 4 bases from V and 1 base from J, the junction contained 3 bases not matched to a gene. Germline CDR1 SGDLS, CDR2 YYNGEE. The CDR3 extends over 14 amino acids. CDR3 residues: CASSSGQGNTEAFF. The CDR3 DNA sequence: TGTGCCAGCAGCTCCGGACAGGGGAACACTGAAGCTTTCTTT.

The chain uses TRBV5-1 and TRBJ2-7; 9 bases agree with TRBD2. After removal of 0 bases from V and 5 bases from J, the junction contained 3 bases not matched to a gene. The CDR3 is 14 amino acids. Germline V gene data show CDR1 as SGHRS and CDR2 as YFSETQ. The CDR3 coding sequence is TGCGCCAGCAGCTTGGAGCGGGAGGAGAACGAGCAGTACTTC. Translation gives CASSLEREENEQYF.

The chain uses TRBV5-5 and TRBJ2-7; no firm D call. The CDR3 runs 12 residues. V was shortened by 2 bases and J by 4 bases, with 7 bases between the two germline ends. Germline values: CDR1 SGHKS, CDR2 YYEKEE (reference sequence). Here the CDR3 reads CASSFNMYEQYF. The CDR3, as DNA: TGTGCCAGCAGCTTTAATATGTACGAGCAGTACTTC. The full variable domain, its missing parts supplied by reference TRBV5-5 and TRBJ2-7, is DAGVTQSPTHLIKTRGQQVTLRCSPISGHKSVSWYQQVLGQGPQFIFQYYEKEERGRGNFPDRFSARQFPNYSSELNVNALLLGDSALYLCASSFNMYEQYFGPGTRLTVT.

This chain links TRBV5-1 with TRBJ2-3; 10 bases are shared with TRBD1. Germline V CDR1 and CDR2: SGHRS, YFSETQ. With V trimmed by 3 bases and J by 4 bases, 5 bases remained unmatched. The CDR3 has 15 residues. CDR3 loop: CASSSGTGAADTQYF. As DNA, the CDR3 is TGCGCCAGCAGCTCGGGGACAGGGGCGGCAGATACGCAGTATTTT.

CDR3 coding DNA: TGTGCCAGCAGCTCGCGGGGTGGCGACGAGCAGTACTTC. As protein: CASSSRGGDEQYF. The chain couples TRBV7-9 to TRBJ2-7; TRBD2 is a possible D gene (6 bases). Trimming left V 4 bases short and J 5 bases short, with 12 bases between. Germline CDR1 and CDR2: SEHNR and FQNEAQ (reference sequence). The CDR3 has 13 residues.

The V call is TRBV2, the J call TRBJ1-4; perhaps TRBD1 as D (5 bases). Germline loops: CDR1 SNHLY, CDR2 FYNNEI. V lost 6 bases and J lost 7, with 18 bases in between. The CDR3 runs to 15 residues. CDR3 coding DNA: TGTGCCAGCAGAGAAAGAATGGGACTGACTGAAAAACTGTTTTTT. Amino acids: CASRERMGLTEKLFF.